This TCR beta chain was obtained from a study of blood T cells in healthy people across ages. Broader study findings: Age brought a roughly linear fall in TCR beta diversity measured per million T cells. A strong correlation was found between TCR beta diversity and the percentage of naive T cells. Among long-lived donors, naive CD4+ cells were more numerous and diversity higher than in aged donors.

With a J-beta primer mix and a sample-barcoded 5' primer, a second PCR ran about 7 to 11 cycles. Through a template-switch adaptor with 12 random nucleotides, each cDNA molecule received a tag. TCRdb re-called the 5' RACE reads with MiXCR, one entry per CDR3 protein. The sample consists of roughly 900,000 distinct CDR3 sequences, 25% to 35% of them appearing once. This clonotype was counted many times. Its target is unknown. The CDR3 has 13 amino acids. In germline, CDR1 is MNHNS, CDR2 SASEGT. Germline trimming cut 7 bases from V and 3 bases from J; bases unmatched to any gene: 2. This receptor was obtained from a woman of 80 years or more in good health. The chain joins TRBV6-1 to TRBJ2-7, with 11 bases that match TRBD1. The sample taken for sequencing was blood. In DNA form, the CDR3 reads TGTGCCAGCACCGGGACAGGGGGCTACGAGCAGTACTTC. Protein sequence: CASTGTGGYEQYF.